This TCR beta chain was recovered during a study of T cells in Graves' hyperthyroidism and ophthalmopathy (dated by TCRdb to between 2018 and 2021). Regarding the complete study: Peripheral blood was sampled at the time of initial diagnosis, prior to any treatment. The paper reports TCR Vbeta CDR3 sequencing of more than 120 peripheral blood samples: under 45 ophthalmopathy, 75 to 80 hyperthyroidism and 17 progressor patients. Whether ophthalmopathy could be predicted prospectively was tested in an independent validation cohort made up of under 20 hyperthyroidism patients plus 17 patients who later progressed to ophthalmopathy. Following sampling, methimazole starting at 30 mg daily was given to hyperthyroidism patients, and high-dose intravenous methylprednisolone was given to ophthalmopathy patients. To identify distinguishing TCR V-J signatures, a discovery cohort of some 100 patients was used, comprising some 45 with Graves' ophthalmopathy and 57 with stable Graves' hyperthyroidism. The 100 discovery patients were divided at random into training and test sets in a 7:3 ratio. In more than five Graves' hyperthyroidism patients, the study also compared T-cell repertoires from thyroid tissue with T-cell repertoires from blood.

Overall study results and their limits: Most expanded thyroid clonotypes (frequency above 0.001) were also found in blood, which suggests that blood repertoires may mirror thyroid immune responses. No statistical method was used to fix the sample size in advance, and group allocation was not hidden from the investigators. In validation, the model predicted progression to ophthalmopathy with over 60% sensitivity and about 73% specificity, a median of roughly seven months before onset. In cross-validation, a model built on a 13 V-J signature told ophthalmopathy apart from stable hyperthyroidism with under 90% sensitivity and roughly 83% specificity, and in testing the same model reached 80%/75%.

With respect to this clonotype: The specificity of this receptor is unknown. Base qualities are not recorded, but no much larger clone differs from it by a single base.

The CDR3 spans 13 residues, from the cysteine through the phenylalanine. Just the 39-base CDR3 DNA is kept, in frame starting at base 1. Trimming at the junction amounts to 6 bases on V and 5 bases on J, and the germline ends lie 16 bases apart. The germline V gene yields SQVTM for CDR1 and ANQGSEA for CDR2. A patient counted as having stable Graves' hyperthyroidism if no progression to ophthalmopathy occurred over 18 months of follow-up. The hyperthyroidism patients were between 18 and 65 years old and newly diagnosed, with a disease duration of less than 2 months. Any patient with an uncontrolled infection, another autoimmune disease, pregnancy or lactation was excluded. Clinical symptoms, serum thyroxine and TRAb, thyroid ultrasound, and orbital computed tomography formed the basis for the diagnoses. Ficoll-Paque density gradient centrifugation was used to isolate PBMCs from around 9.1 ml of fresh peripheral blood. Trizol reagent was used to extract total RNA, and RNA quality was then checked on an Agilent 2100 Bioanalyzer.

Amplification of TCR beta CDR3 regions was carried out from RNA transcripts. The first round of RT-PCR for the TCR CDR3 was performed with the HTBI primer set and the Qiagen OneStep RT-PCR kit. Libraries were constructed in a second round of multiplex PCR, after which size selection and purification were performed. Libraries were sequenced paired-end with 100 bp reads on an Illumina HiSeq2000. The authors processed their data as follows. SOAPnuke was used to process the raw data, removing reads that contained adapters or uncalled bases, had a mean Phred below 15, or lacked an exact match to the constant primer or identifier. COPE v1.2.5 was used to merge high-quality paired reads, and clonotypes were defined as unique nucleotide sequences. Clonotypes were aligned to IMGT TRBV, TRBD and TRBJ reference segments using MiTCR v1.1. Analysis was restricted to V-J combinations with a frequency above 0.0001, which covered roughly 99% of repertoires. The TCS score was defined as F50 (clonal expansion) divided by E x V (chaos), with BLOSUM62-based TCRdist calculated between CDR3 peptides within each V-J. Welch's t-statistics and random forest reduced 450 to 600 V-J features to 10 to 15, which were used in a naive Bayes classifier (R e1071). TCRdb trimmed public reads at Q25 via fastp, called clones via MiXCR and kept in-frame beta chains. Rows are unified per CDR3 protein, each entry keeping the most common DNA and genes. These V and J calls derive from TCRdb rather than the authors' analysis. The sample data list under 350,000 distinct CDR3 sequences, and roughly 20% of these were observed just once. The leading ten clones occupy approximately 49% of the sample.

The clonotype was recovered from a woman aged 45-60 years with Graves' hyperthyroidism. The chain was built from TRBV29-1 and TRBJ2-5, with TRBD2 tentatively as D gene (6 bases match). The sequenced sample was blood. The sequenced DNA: TGCAGCGTCGGGACTCTCACTCGTGAGACCCAGTACTTC. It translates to CSVGTLTRETQYF.